This T cell receptor beta chain is from a study of blood T cells in healthy people across ages. The CDR3 length is 14 residues. CDR1 is MDHEN and CDR2 is SYDVKM in the germline V gene. V was clipped by 6 bases and J by 3 bases, with 14 bases between them. Alongside a J-beta primer mix, a sample-barcoded 5' primer served in a second PCR lasting about 7 to 11 cycles. TCRdb recomputed calls from the 5' RACE reads with MiXCR, one row per CDR3 protein. Counted here are 1,100,000 or so distinct CDR3 sequences, 45% occurring once; the ten biggest clones make up approximately 19%. The chain is built from TRBV28 and TRBJ1-1, with a weak D call TRBD1 (6 bases). Sequencing input: blood. The TCR sequence derives from a woman aged 55 to 70 in good health. The CDR3 DNA reads TGTGCCAGCAGCCAGACAGGCTTGGACACTGAAGCTTTCTTT. It translates to CASSQTGLDTEAFF.